This T cell receptor beta chain emerged from a study of blood T cell repertoires in COVID-19. Study-wide background: The United States, Italy and Spain provided the acute and convalescent COVID-19 samples. Sources were T cells, B-cell-depleted T cells, or PBMCs; the material itself was cDNA or gDNA.

Original analysis: Estimation of nucleated cell counts relied on the amplification of reference gene primers. Profiling relied on immunoSEQ multiplex PCR, and the TCRdb table lists in-frame clones only, not all of them. The V and J calls and clone size are taken from that table; D and trimming were inferred from the DNA. The repertoire consists of about 72,000 clones, with approximately 80% occurring once and the leading ten covering more than 6.5%. The specimen sequenced was peripheral blood. This sequence was found in a man between 60 and 75 years old with acute or convalescent COVID-19.

Written as DNA, the CDR3 is TGCGCCAGCAGCCAAGATCGTGCCAGGGGGCGCCTAGGAGGTGGCTACACCTTC. It is translated as CASSQDRARGRLGGGYTF. The V call is TRBV4-3, the J call TRBJ1-2; 8 nucleotides match TRBD1. Germline V lookup: CDR1 LGHNA, CDR2 YSLEER. The CDR3 contains 18 residues. The ends lost 0 bases at V and 7 bases at J; junction bases unmatched: 16.